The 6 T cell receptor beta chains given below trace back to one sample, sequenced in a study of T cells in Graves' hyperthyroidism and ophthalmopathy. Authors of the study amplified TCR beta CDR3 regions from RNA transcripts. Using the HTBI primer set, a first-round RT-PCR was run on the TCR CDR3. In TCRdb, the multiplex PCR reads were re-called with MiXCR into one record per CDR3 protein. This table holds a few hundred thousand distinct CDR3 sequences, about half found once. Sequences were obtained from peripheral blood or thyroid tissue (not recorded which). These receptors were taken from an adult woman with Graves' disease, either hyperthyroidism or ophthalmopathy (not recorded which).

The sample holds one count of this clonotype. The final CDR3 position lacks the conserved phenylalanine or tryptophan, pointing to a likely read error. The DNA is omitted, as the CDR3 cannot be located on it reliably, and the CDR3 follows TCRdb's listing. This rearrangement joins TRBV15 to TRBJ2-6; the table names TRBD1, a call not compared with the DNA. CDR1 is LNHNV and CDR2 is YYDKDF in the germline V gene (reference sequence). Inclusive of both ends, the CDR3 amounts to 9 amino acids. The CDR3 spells CATSRSGTL.

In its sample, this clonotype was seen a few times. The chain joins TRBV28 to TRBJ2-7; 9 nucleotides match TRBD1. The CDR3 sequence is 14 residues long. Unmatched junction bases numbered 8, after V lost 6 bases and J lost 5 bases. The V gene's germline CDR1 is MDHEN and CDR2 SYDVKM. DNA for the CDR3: TGTGCCAGCAGCACCGGGACAGGGTTCAACGAGCAGTACTTC. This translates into CASSTGTGFNEQYF.

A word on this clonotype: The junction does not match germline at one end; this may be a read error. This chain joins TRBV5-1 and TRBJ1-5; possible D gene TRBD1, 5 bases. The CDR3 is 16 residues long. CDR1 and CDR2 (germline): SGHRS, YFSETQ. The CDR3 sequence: CASSLGPGNSNQPQHF. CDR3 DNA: TGTGCCAGCAGCTTAGGCCCAGGGAATAGCAATCAGCCCCAGCATTTT.

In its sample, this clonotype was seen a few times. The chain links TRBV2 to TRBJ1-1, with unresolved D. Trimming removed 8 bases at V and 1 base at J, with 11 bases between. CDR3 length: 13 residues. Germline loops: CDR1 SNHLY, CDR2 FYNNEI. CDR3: CASCTQRNTEAFF. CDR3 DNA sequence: TGTGCCAGCTGTACTCAGAGGAACACTGAAGCTTTCTTT.

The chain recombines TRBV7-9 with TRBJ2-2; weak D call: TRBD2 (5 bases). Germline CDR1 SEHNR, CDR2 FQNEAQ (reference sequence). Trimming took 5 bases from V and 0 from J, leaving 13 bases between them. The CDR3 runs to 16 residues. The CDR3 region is CASSREATSNTGELFF. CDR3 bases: TGTGCCAGCAGCCGGGAAGCTACATCGAACACCGGGGAGCTGTTTTTT.

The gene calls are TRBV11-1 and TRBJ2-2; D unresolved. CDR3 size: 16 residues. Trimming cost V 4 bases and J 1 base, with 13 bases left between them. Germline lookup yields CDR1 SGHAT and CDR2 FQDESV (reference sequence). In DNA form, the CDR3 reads TGTGCCAGCAGCTCCAGAAACGACCGGAACACCGGGGAGCTGTTTTTT. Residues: CASSSRNDRNTGELFF.